This T cell receptor beta chain originates from a study of T cells after yellow fever vaccination. V lost 3 bases and J lost 4, with 9 bases in between. Germline V gene data show CDR1 as MNHEY and CDR2 as SMNVEV (reference sequence). The CDR3 has 13 amino acids. This clonotype was seen more than once but under ten times. What it binds is unknown. General study findings and limits: Weaker, the secondary response peaked sooner, at day 5 versus 15.

TCRdb passed the 5' RACE reads through MiXCR, listing each CDR3 protein once. The sample carries 400,000 to 450,000 distinct CDR3 sequences, roughly a sixth recorded once. The material was PBMCs, obtained before the yellow fever booster vaccination. The V gene is TRBV27, the J gene TRBJ1-1, with D unresolved. The clonotype was recovered from a man between 18 and 35 years old who received the YFV17D yellow fever vaccine. This chain's CDR3 is CASSFTRVTEAFF. In DNA form, the CDR3 reads TGTGCCAGCAGTTTTACTCGCGTCACTGAAGCTTTCTTT.